The clone carrying this T cell receptor (beta chain) was seen more than once but under ten times. The sample originates from a study of T cells after yellow fever vaccination. Across the study: Each low-cell-number fraction was prepared by means of SMART-Seq v4 Ultra Low Input.

MiXCR, run by TCRdb on the 5' RACE reads, gives a single entry per CDR3 protein. The top ten hold roughly a sixth of the sample, which has about 300,000 distinct CDR3 sequences, about 6.6% seen once. This material consisted of PBMCs, taken more than 35 days after the first yellow fever vaccination. The TCR originated in a man younger than 35 who received the YFV17D yellow fever vaccine.

CDR3 sequence: CASSPQGLYNEQFF. As DNA, the CDR3 is TGTGCCAGCAGCCCGCAGGGACTCTACAATGAGCAGTTCTTC. This chain joins TRBV7-2 and TRBJ2-1, with a tentative D call TRBD2 (6 bases). Germline V CDR1 and CDR2: SGHTA, FQGNSA. This CDR3 is 14 amino acids long. Trimming cost V 5 bases and J 3 bases, with 11 bases left between them.